The clone carrying this T cell receptor (beta chain) has at least ten counts. Using RNA transcripts as the source, TCR beta CDR3 regions were amplified. The HTBI set primed first-round TCR CDR3 RT-PCR. MiXCR, applied by TCRdb to the multiplex PCR reads, yields one record per CDR3 protein. The sample shows about 700,000 distinct CDR3 sequences, around 15% of them seen only once. The record originates from a study of T cells in Graves' hyperthyroidism and ophthalmopathy. The patients, who ranged from 18 to 65 in age, presented with newly diagnosed hyperthyroidism lasting under 2 months. The sequence derives from a woman under 30 with Graves' hyperthyroidism. The sample comprised blood.

The CDR3 loop reads CASSLRGAETYEQYF. The CDR3 DNA follows: TGTGCCAGCAGCTTACGGGGGGCAGAGACGTACGAGCAGTACTTC. V and J are TRBV13 and TRBJ2-7; D is perhaps TRBD2 (7 bases). V shed 2 bases and J shed 4 bases, with 15 bases lying between them. Germline values: CDR1 PRHDT, CDR2 FYEKMQ (reference sequence). This CDR3 region has 15 residues.